Presented here are 28 T cell receptor beta chains from one specimen sequenced in a study of CD8 T cells in Susac syndrome. It was with random hexamers that 0.5 to 1 ug RNA was reverse transcribed. TCRdb re-derived calls from the immunoSEQ multiplex PCR reads in MiXCR, one entry per CDR3 protein. The sample lists fewer than 150,000 distinct CDR3 sequences, about 92% seen once, with 0.093% in the top ten. The sequencing sample was made of CD4+ T cells from PBMCs. The receptors here all came from a human donor with multiple sclerosis.

This rearrangement joins TRBV29-1 to TRBJ1-2; 8 bases are a match to TRBD1. In germline, CDR1 is SQVTM, CDR2 ANQGSEA. This CDR3 is built from 13 residues. The J segment lost 7 bases and the V segment lost 3 bases, leaving 7 bases of the junction unmatched. The CDR3 region has the DNA TGCAGCGTTGACGACAGGGGATCGGTTGGCTACACCTTC. Its protein product is CSVDDRGSVGYTF.

The rearrangement links TRBV30 to TRBJ2-5; 7 bases line up with TRBD1. V lost 0 bases and J lost 2; bases outside the gene matches: 0. The V gene's germline CDR1 is GTSNPN and CDR2 SVGIG (reference sequence). This CDR3 comprises 13 residues. The CDR3 loop reads CAWSVGQQETQYF. The CDR3 nucleotides read TGTGCCTGGAGTGTGGGACAGCAAGAGACCCAGTACTTC.

This clonotype has only a few counts. The gene calls are TRBV4-1 and TRBJ2-4; D call uncertain. Between the trimmed V and J ends, which lost 5 bases and 7 bases, there was a span of 15 bases. This CDR3 has 14 residues. CDR1 MGHRA and CDR2 YSYEKL come from the germline V gene. CDR3 nucleotide sequence: TGCGCCAGCAGCTCCGGGCTTCTTGGGAACATTCAGTACTTC. Protein: CASSSGLLGNIQYF.

This clonotype was seen just once. The V call is TRBV7-2, the J call TRBJ2-1; 9 positions agree with TRBD2. Germline loops: CDR1 SGHTA, CDR2 FQGNSA. J was trimmed by 8 bases and V by 3 bases; bases with no gene match: 5. There are 14 residues in the CDR3. The CDR3 bases are TGTGCCAGCAGCTTGCGGGGGGGAGAGGATGAGCAGTTCTTC. Protein product: CASSLRGGEDEQFF.

The rearrangement links TRBV15 to TRBJ1-2; D perhaps matches TRBD1 (6 bases). The germline V gene encodes CDR1 LNHNV and CDR2 YYDKDF (reference sequence). Trimming left V 2 bases short and J 2 bases short, with 9 bases between. The CDR3 has 14 residues. DNA of the CDR3: TGTGCCACCAGCAGACAGGGGCCAAACTATGGCTACACCTTC. Its translation: CATSRQGPNYGYTF.

This chain joins TRBV7-3 and TRBJ1-1; tentative D call: TRBD1 (5 bases). This CDR3 spans 14 amino acids. V was cut by 1 base and J by 4 bases, with 10 bases left in between. CDR1 and CDR2 from the germline V gene are SGHTA and FQGTGA. CDR3 DNA: TGTGCCAGCAGCTTAATCGGGGGGAGCACTGAAGCTTTCTTT. It yields the protein CASSLIGGSTEAFF.

This clonotype was recorded once. This rearrangement joins TRBV9 to TRBJ1-1; D is ambiguous. V dropped 3 bases and J dropped 4 bases, with 13 bases sitting between them. Germline CDR1 is SGDLS and CDR2 is YYNGEE. The CDR3 has 14 residues. The CDR3 DNA follows: TGTGCCAGCAGCGAAAGGGCGGAGGGCACTGAAGCTTTCTTT. It encodes CASSERAEGTEAFF.

The gene calls are TRBV30 and TRBJ2-2, with D perhaps matching TRBD2 (6 bases). The CDR3 extends over 15 amino acids. Trimming left V 0 bases short and J 4 bases short, with 12 bases between. Looked up from germline, CDR1 is GTSNPN and CDR2 is SVGIG (reference sequence). This chain's CDR3 is CAWSVTRLSTGELFF. The CDR3 DNA reads TGTGCCTGGAGTGTGACTAGGTTGAGCACCGGGGAGCTGTTTTTT. Variable domain in full (rest from reference TRBV30 and TRBJ2-2): SQTIHQWPATLVQPVGSPLSLECTVEGTSNPNLYWYRQAAGRGLQLLFYSVGIGQISSEVPQNLSASRPQDRQFILSSKKLLLSDSGFYLCAWSVTRLSTGELFFGEGSRLTVL.

The chain couples TRBV7-8 to TRBJ2-3; TRBD2 agrees at 10 bases. The CDR3 consists of 18 residues. Germline CDR1 and CDR2: SGHVS and FQNEAQ. V lost 5 bases, J lost 0 bases, and 11 bases stayed unmatched. Here the CDR3 reads CASSPLAGAVISTDTQYF. The CDR3 nucleotides read TGTGCCAGCAGCCCGCTAGCGGGGGCCGTAATTAGCACAGATACGCAGTATTTT.

A remark on this clonotype: The germline gene is not matched at one end of the junction; a read error may be the cause. The CDR3 coding sequence is TGCGCCAACAGCCCCCAGGGCAGCCGGAACACCGGGGAGCTGTTTTTT. It translates to CANSPQGSRNTGELFF. The V call is TRBV5-1, the J call TRBJ2-2; D may be TRBD1 (5 bases). The CDR3 consists of 16 residues. Germline V gene data show CDR1 as SGHRS and CDR2 as YFSETQ.

The chain has TRBV29-1 and TRBJ2-3, with D hard to call. The CDR3 spans 14 residues. Germline loops: CDR1 SQVTM, CDR2 ANQGSEA. The germline V and J ends were trimmed by 4 bases and 2 bases, with 13 bases remaining between them. CDR3 in DNA: TGCAGCGTTGCGCCCAGCCTCTCCACAGATACGCAGTATTTT. Translation gives CSVAPSLSTDTQYF.

This chain connects TRBV28 to TRBJ1-2; D possibly corresponds to TRBD1 (5 bases). The CDR3 loop spans 14 amino acids. V gave up 6 bases and J gave up 6 bases, with 17 bases separating them. In germline, CDR1 is MDHEN, CDR2 SYDVKM. CDR3: CASRPSGRADGYTF. Here the CDR3 DNA reads TGTGCCAGCAGACCGTCCGGCAGGGCGGATGGCTACACCTTC.

This clonotype was detected only once. The chain links TRBV12-3 or TRBV12-4 to TRBJ1-1, with 9 bases lining up with TRBD1. V lost 5 bases, J lost 4 bases, and 2 bases stayed unmatched. The CDR3 runs to 13 residues. The chain's CDR3 is CASSDRGITEAFF. The DNA for the CDR3 is TGTGCCAGCAGTGACAGGGGGATCACTGAAGCTTTCTTT.

V usage is TRBV29-1 and J usage is TRBJ1-2; no clear D. Germline V gene data show CDR1 as SQVTM and CDR2 as ANQGSEA. The CDR3 contains 13 residues. V lost 6 bases and J 2 bases, leaving 13 bases between the germline ends. DNA of the CDR3: TGCAGCGTCCGAGACTACAGAAACTATGGCTACACCTTC. Its translation is CSVRDYRNYGYTF.

This chain uses TRBV19 with TRBJ2-2, with D perhaps matching TRBD1 (5 bases). The CDR3 runs to 14 residues. From germline, CDR1 is LNHDA and CDR2 SQIVND (reference sequence). V lost 9 bases and J lost 5, with 16 bases in between. CDR3 sequence (DNA): TGTGCCAGCAATCCAGGGATGGGAACCGGGGAGCTGTTTTTT. It yields the protein CASNPGMGTGELFF. Drawing the rest from reference TRBV19 and TRBJ2-2, the complete variable domain is DGGITQSPKYLFRKEGQNVTLSCEQNLNHDAMYWYRQDPGQGLRLIYYSQIVNDFQKGDIAEGYSVSREKKESFPLTVTSAQKNPTAFYLCASNPGMGTGELFFGEGSRLTVL.

The rearrangement uses TRBV5-1 and TRBJ2-3, with D unclear. This CDR3 region has 15 residues. Germline V gives CDR1 SGHRS, CDR2 YFSETQ. The germline V and J ends were trimmed by 5 bases and 2 bases, with 15 bases remaining between them. The CDR3 loop is CASRPTLWNTDTQYF. CDR3 sequence (DNA): TGCGCCAGCAGACCTACCCTATGGAACACAGATACGCAGTATTTT.

CDR3 DNA: TGTGCCAGCAGCCTACAGCAATCCTACGAGCAGTACTTC. It specifies CASSLQQSYEQYF. The chain combines TRBV7-2 with TRBJ2-7, with D unresolved. Trimming took off 5 bases at V and 1 base at J, with 9 bases between the two ends. This CDR3 comprises 13 residues. Germline V gene sequence: CDR1 SGHTA, CDR2 FQGNSA. Together with reference TRBV7-2 and TRBJ2-7, the CDR3 gives the full variable domain: GAGVSQSPSNKVTEKGKDVELRCDPISGHTALYWYRQSLGQGLEFLIYFQGNSAPDKSGLPSDRFSAERTGGSVSTLTIQRTQQEDSAVYLCASSLQQSYEQYFGPGTRLTVT.

This chain links TRBV19 with TRBJ1-6; D not resolved. V was pared by 5 bases and J by 7 bases, with 12 bases between. The germline V gene has CDR1 LNHDA and CDR2 SQIVND (reference sequence). The CDR3 covers 14 residues. CDR3: CASSQEARNSPLHF. The CDR3 DNA reads as TGTGCCAGTAGTCAGGAGGCTAGGAATTCACCCCTCCACTTT. Filled out from reference TRBV19 and TRBJ1-6, the complete variable domain reads DGGITQSPKYLFRKEGQNVTLSCEQNLNHDAMYWYRQDPGQGLRLIYYSQIVNDFQKGDIAEGYSVSREKKESFPLTVTSAQKNPTAFYLCASSQEARNSPLHFGNGTRLTVT.

The V call is TRBV4-1, the J call TRBJ1-4; 8 bases are a match to TRBD1. The CDR3 has 16 amino acids. V lost 0 bases, J lost 8 bases, and 8 bases stayed unmatched. CDR1 is MGHRA and CDR2 is YSYEKL in the germline V gene. CDR3 in amino acids: CASSQDPGTGREKLFF. The CDR3 DNA reads as TGCGCCAGCAGCCAAGATCCTGGGACAGGACGCGAAAAACTGTTTTTT.

This clonotype was found once. This rearrangement joins TRBV6-2 or TRBV6-3 to TRBJ1-2; 11 bases are a match to TRBD1. Germline CDR1 reads MNHEY; CDR2 reads SVGEGT. CDR3 length: 14 amino acids. V gave up 2 bases and J gave up 7 bases; unmatched junction bases: 3. DNA for the CDR3: TGTGCCAGCAGTTACCGGACAGGGGGCTTTGGCTACACCTTC. Translating it yields CASSYRTGGFGYTF.

This chain uses TRBV7-7 with TRBJ1-4; D gene uncertain. Per the germline V gene, CDR1 is SSHAT and CDR2 is FNYEAQ (reference sequence). Trimming pared 0 bases from V and 8 bases from J, leaving 10 bases between. The CDR3 has 14 residues. CDR3 in DNA: TGTGCCAGCAGCTTAGCAGGGAACAACGAAAAACTGTTTTTT. Translated: CASSLAGNNEKLFF.

The J gene is TRBJ1-2, the V gene TRBV20-1, with TRBD1 as a possible D gene (5 bases). The germline gives CDR1 DFQATT, CDR2 SNEGSKA (reference sequence). V lost 3 bases to trimming and J lost 4 bases, with 9 bases between them. The CDR3 covers 12 residues. The CDR3 sequence is CSASRGSYGYTF. DNA of the CDR3: TGCAGTGCTAGTCGGGGGTCCTATGGCTACACCTTC.

The gene calls are TRBV19 and TRBJ2-2, with 8 positions matching TRBD1. With V trimmed by 9 bases and J by 4 bases, 7 bases remained unmatched. The germline V gene encodes CDR1 LNHDA and CDR2 SQIVND (reference sequence). There are 14 residues in the CDR3. In DNA form, the CDR3 reads TGTGCCAGCGGACAGGGAAGGTTCACCGGGGAGCTGTTTTTT. It translates to CASGQGRFTGELFF.

This rearrangement joins TRBV19 to TRBJ2-7; TRBD1 matches at 8 bases. Germline trimming cut 6 bases from V and 6 bases from J; bases unmatched to any gene: 7. This CDR3 has 13 residues. Germline-derived CDR1 and CDR2 are LNHDA and SQIVND (reference sequence). The CDR3 DNA follows: TGTGCCAGTAGCACAGGGGGAGGTCGCGAGCAGTACTTC. Protein sequence: CASSTGGGREQYF.

This chain joins TRBV29-1 and TRBJ2-3; TRBD2 is a possible D gene (6 bases). This CDR3 is built from 14 residues. Looked up from germline, CDR1 is SQVTM and CDR2 is ANQGSEA. Trimming left V 2 bases short and J 1 base short, with 10 bases between. The CDR3 reads CSVELWGGTDTQYF. CDR3 nucleotide sequence: TGCAGCGTTGAACTTTGGGGGGGCACAGATACGCAGTATTTT.

The V call is TRBV4-3, the J call TRBJ2-2; D gene ambiguous. The ends were cut back, 0 bases at V and 9 bases at J, with 11 bases in the middle. This CDR3 spans 14 amino acids. Looked up from germline, CDR1 is LGHNA and CDR2 is YSLEER. CDR3 DNA sequence: TGCGCCAGCAGCCAAGATACCGGGCGAAGGGAGCTGTTTTTT. Translation gives CASSQDTGRRELFF.

The V and J genes are TRBV24-1 and TRBJ2-5; D gene unclear. This CDR3 comprises 12 residues. V shed 4 bases and J shed 5 bases, with 7 bases lying between them. From germline, CDR1 is KGHDR and CDR2 SFDVKD. CDR3 bases: TGTGCCACCAGTGACCCCTCGGAGACCCAGTACTTC. Translated, it gives CATSDPSETQYF.

V gene TRBV5-4 combines with J gene TRBJ1-4; D remains unclear. V lost 5 bases and J 0 bases, leaving 11 bases between the germline ends. CDR3 length: 15 residues. From germline, CDR1 is SGHNT and CDR2 YYREEE (reference sequence). CDR3 region: CASSSSGTTNEKLFF. CDR3 sequence (DNA): TGTGCCAGCAGTTCTTCCGGGACAACTAATGAAAAACTGTTTTTT.